These 24 T cell receptor beta chains share one sample of origin, sequenced in a study of regulatory T cells in long-lasting Graves disease. The time point here: newly diagnosed GD, antithyroid drugs for less than 3 months. PBMCs were the source of the RNA used for TCR sequencing. For TCR beta, libraries came from iRepertoire HTBI primers and Arm-PCR of CDR3 regions. TCRdb used MiXCR to reprocess the multiplex PCR reads, holding one entry per CDR3 protein. The table lists fewer than 500,000 distinct CDR3 sequences, 15% to 20% of them singletons. The sample also formed part of further work on T cells in Graves' hyperthyroidism and ophthalmopathy.

Material: peripheral blood mononuclear cells (PBMCs), obtained at new diagnosis, from a patient treated with antithyroid drugs. All receptors derive from a man between 35 and 55 years old with Graves disease.

The V call is TRBV28, the J call TRBJ1-6; D is ambiguous. The germline V gene has CDR1 MDHEN and CDR2 SYDVKM. The length of the CDR3 is 14 residues. V lost 1 base to trimming and J lost 10 bases, with 11 bases between them. This chain's CDR3 is CASSLLPGRSPLHF. The CDR3 coding sequence is TGTGCCAGCAGTTTATTGCCCGGGAGGTCACCCCTCCACTTT.

This chain connects TRBV7-9 to TRBJ2-7; either TRBD1 or TRBD2 may supply D (5 bases each). Germline lookup yields CDR1 SEHNR and CDR2 FQNEAQ (reference sequence). The CDR3 length is 16 residues. The V gene lost 8 bases and the J gene lost 0 bases, with 20 bases spanning the gap. Here the CDR3 DNA reads TGTGCCAGCGGTAAACCGGGACGGTCGACCTCCTACGAGCAGTACTTC. It encodes CASGKPGRSTSYEQYF.

This clonotype was seen only a few times. This chain uses TRBV5-8 with TRBJ2-2; no firm D call. V gave up 0 bases and J gave up 9 bases, with 9 bases separating them. Germline values: CDR1 SGHTS, CDR2 YDEGEE. The CDR3 runs 13 residues. CDR3 protein: CASSLVWGRELFF. The CDR3 DNA sequence: TGTGCCAGCAGCTTGGTGTGGGGTCGGGAGCTGTTTTTT.

In this sample, this clonotype turned up many times. This chain joins TRBV20-1 and TRBJ2-3; D is undetermined. The CDR3 covers 14 residues. Germline assignment: CDR1 DFQATT and CDR2 SNEGSKA (reference sequence). V lost 1 base, J lost 6 bases, and 14 bases lay in between. In DNA form, the CDR3 reads TGCAGTGCTAGAGTTTCGGCTAGTTGGGATACGCAGTATTTT. Protein: CSARVSASWDTQYF.

For this clonotype: Germline and junction disagree at one end, which may indicate a read error. The CDR3 loop is CASSSLAGTGTQYF. CDR3 nucleotide sequence: TGCGCCAGCAGCTCACTAGCGGGCACAGGTACGCAGTATTTT. This chain connects TRBV11-2 to TRBJ2-3; 9 bases are shared with TRBD2. Germline V lookup: CDR1 SGHAT, CDR2 FQNNGV. The CDR3 contains 14 residues.

CDR3 in amino acids: CASSYPTGEGNQPQHF. DNA for the CDR3: TGTGCCAGCAGTTACCCCACAGGGGAGGGCAATCAGCCCCAGCATTTT. The chain joins TRBV6-9 to TRBJ1-5; 7 positions match TRBD1. The CDR3 contains 16 residues. Germline V gene sequence: CDR1 MNHGY, CDR2 SVAAGI. Trimming cost V 3 bases and J 2 bases; bases outside gene matches: 7.

V and J are TRBV5-1 and TRBJ2-3; the D gene could be TRBD1 or TRBD2 (6 bases each). The J call is doubtful: the DNA matches TRBJ2-5 better. This CDR3 spans 17 amino acids. Germline-derived CDR1 and CDR2 are SGHRS and YFSETQ. The CDR3, as DNA: TGCGCCAGCAGCCCCGAAGGGGGGCAGATCCCCCCAGAGACCCAGTACTTC. As protein: CASSPEGGQIPPETQYF.

There are a few counts of this clonotype. The V and J genes are TRBV20-1 and TRBJ2-1; weak D call: TRBD1 (5 bases). The CDR3 has 13 amino acids. The germline V gene has CDR1 DFQATT and CDR2 SNEGSKA (reference sequence). V was pared by 3 bases and J by 9 bases, with 15 bases between. In DNA, the CDR3 is TGCAGTGCTAGCAGGGTAAATTTGGCTGAGCAGTTCTTC. Amino acid sequence: CSASRVNLAEQFF.

The sample holds many counts of this clonotype. Sequence at one end of the junction differs from germline and may be a read error. The genes are TRBV5-1 and TRBJ2-3; D is unclear. The germline V gene has CDR1 SGHRS and CDR2 YFSETQ. The CDR3 is made up of 16 amino acids. The CDR3 DNA reads TGCGCCAGCGGCTTGGGTTCGGCAACCCGCACAGATACGCAGTATTTT. It specifies CASGLGSATRTDTQYF.

A remark on this clonotype: This sequence may be a read error, since a much larger clone differs from it by one base. In DNA form, the CDR3 reads TGCGCCAGCAGCATGGTCAGGGCGGGTGGCTACAATGAGCAGTACTTC. Amino acids: CASSMVRAGGYNEQYF. The chain joins TRBV5-1 to TRBJ2-4; D may correspond to TRBD1 or TRBD2 (5 bases each). Trimming took off 4 bases at V and 13 bases at J, with 27 bases between the two ends. This CDR3 spans 16 amino acids. From germline, CDR1 is SGHRS and CDR2 YFSETQ.

This clonotype was counted at least ten times. This chain connects TRBV7-9 to TRBJ2-7; D is perhaps TRBD1 (7 bases). Germline assignment: CDR1 SEHNR and CDR2 FQNEAQ (reference sequence). V was cut by 7 bases and J by 6 bases, with 31 bases left in between. CDR3 length: 18 amino acids. CDR3 residues: CASISDRDSPGGGFEQYF. CDR3 sequence (DNA): TGTGCCAGCATATCCGACCGGGACAGCCCCGGTGGGGGGTTCGAGCAGTACTTC.

A note on this clonotype: With a much larger clone just one base away, this may be a read error. The chain recombines TRBV5-1 with TRBJ2-7; perhaps TRBD2 as D (6 bases). CDR3 length: 16 amino acids. Germline assignment: CDR1 SGHRS and CDR2 YFSETQ. CDR3 in amino acids: CASSMGGTADSCEQYF. The CDR3 DNA follows: TGCGCCAGCAGCATGGGGGGTACCGCAGACTCCTGCGAGCAGTACTTC. The variable domain in full, with the rest retrieved from reference TRBV5-1 and TRBJ2-7, is KAGVTQTPRYLIKTRGQQVTLSCSPISGHRSVSWYQQTPGQGLQFLFEYFSETQRNKGNFPGRFSGRQFSNSRSEMNVSTLELGDSALYLCASSMGGTADSCEQYFGPGTRLTVT.

This clonotype was seen at least ten times. This rearrangement joins TRBV12-3 or TRBV12-4 to TRBJ2-5; either TRBD1 or TRBD2 may supply D (5 bases each). Deletions cut 8 bases from V and 7 bases from J, with 17 bases between. The CDR3 has 13 amino acids. As DNA, the CDR3 is TGTGCCAGCGGGGACCAGGGTACTGGGACCCAGTACTTC. It translates to CASGDQGTGTQYF.

This clonotype was seen ten or more times. V gene TRBV12-3 or TRBV12-4 combines with J gene TRBJ2-1, with no clear D. V shed 6 bases and J shed 7 bases, with 13 bases lying between them. This CDR3 is 13 amino acids long. The CDR3 DNA reads TGTGCCAGCAGGCCGGACGCACCGAATGAGCAGTTCTTC. Its protein product is CASRPDAPNEQFF.

This clonotype has at least ten counts. The rearrangement uses TRBV7-6 and TRBJ1-6; TRBD1 matches at 8 bases. The J segment lost 0 bases and the V segment lost 4 bases, leaving 14 bases of the junction unmatched. The CDR3 sequence is 20 residues long. CDR1 and CDR2 from the germline V gene are SGHVS and FNYEAQ. As DNA, the CDR3 is TGTGCCAGCAGCTCCCATACCTACAGACAGGGGAGCTCCTATAATTCACCCCTCCACTTT. Amino acid sequence: CASSSHTYRQGSSYNSPLHF.

The V gene is TRBV5-1, the J gene TRBJ1-4; no definite D call. Germline CDR1 SGHRS, CDR2 YFSETQ. The length of the CDR3 is 13 residues. Deletions cut 10 bases from V and 5 bases from J, with 15 bases between. The CDR3 DNA reads as TGCGCCTCCCGAGGACCTGGGAATGAAAAACTGTTTTTT. The encoded protein is CASRGPGNEKLFF.

This clonotype was counted at least ten times. The chain recombines TRBV24-1 with TRBJ2-3, with 10 positions matching TRBD2. The ends lost 3 bases at V and 6 bases at J; junction bases unmatched: 5. CDR1 and CDR2 from the germline V gene are KGHDR and SFDVKD. The length of the CDR3 is 15 residues. CDR3: CATSDPSGRFDTQYF. CDR3 DNA sequence: TGTGCCACCAGTGATCCTAGCGGGAGATTTGATACGCAGTATTTT.

The table lists this clonotype with many counts. The chain employs TRBV28 and TRBJ2-3; 7 bases align to TRBD2. Trimming at V came to 6 bases and at J to 4 bases, leaving 7 bases not matched to a gene. Germline-derived CDR1 and CDR2 are MDHEN and SYDVKM. The CDR3 is 14 amino acids. The CDR3 here is CASSLRGRADTQYF. CDR3 DNA: TGTGCCAGCAGCTTGCGGGGGAGGGCAGATACGCAGTATTTT.

This clonotype came up many times. The chain combines TRBV7-8 with TRBJ2-5; D may be TRBD2 (5 bases). The ends were cut back, 3 bases at V and 5 bases at J, with 10 bases in the middle. CDR3 length equals 13 residues. Germline V gene sequence: CDR1 SGHVS, CDR2 FQNEAQ. Here the CDR3 reads CASSFLRGETQYF. CDR3 nucleotides: TGTGCCAGCAGCTTCCTCCGAGGGGAGACCCAGTACTTC.

This clonotype was seen many times. V gene TRBV12-3 or TRBV12-4 combines with J gene TRBJ2-3, with 11 bases fitting TRBD2. The V segment lost 6 bases and the J segment 0 bases; nucleotides outside the gene matches: 14. CDR3 length equals 19 residues. CDR3 nucleotide sequence: TGTGCCAGCAGCAAAGGACTAGCGGGCTCCAAAGACAGCACAGATACGCAGTATTTT. Protein sequence: CASSKGLAGSKDSTDTQYF.

This clonotype has a count of ten or more. The rearrangement uses TRBV24-1 and TRBJ2-3, with D unclear. The germline V gene encodes CDR1 KGHDR and CDR2 SFDVKD. The CDR3 loop spans 14 amino acids. V lost 7 bases to trimming and J lost 1 base, with 11 bases between them. The DNA for the CDR3 is TGTGCCACCAGCGACTCTGGGGGCACAGATACGCAGTATTTT. Translating it yields CATSDSGGTDTQYF.

This clonotype was recorded at least ten times. The rearrangement uses TRBV28 and TRBJ1-5; D is uncertain. This CDR3 has 15 residues. The V and J ends lost 6 bases and 0 bases respectively, with 12 bases between them. Per germline, CDR1 MDHEN and CDR2 SYDVKM. This chain's CDR3 is CASRVRGNSNQPQHF. Written as DNA, the CDR3 is TGTGCCAGCAGGGTGAGAGGTAATAGCAATCAGCCCCAGCATTTT. The whole variable domain, remainder taken from reference TRBV28 and TRBJ1-5, is DVKVTQSSRYLVKRTGEKVFLECVQDMDHENMFWYRQDPGLGLRLIYFSYDVKMKEKGDIPEGYSVSREKKERFSLILESASTNQTSMYLCASRVRGNSNQPQHFGDGTRLSIL.

About this clonotype itself: This sequence may be a read error, since a much larger clone differs from it by one base. The rearrangement links TRBV6-1 to TRBJ1-2; D not certain. V lost 6 bases and J lost 6, with 14 bases in between. The CDR3 loop spans 13 amino acids. Germline V lookup: CDR1 MNHNS, CDR2 SASEGT. Here the CDR3 DNA reads TGTGCCAGCAGACAACACGTCGGGAATGGCTACACCTTC. Its translation is CASRQHVGNGYTF.

This clonotype was counted at least ten times. The genes are TRBV6-1 and TRBJ2-7; tentatively, D is TRBD1 (6 bases). The V end lost 6 bases, the J end lost 1 base, and 16 bases lay between the germline ends. Germline CDR1 reads MNHNS; CDR2 reads SASEGT. This CDR3 is 15 amino acids long. The CDR3 reads CASRHGQLPSYEQYF. The DNA for the CDR3 is TGTGCCAGCAGGCACGGACAGCTTCCTTCCTACGAGCAGTACTTC.